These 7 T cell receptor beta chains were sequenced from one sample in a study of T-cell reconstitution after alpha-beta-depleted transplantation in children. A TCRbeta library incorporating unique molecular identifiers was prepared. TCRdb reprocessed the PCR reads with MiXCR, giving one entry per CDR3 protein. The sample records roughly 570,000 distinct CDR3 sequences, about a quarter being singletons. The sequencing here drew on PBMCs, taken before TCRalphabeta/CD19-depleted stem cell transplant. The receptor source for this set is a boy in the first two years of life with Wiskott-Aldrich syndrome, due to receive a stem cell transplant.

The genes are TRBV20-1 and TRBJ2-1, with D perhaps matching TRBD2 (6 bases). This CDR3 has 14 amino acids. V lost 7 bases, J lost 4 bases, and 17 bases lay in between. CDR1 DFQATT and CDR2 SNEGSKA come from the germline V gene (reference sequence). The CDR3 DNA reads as TGCAGTGGGGTGTTCGGGGGTCCATACAATGAGCAGTTCTTC. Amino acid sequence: CSGVFGGPYNEQFF.

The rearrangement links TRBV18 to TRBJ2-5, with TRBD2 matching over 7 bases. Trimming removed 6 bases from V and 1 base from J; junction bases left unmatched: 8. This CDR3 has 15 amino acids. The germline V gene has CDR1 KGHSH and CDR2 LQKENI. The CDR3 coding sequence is TGTGCCAGCTCGCTGACTGGCGGGAGCCAAGAGACCCAGTACTTC. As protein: CASSLTGGSQETQYF.

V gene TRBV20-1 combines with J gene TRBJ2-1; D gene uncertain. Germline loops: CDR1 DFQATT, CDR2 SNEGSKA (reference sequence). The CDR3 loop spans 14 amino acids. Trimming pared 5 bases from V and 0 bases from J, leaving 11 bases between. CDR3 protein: CSAGPVSSYNEQFF. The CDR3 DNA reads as TGCAGTGCTGGGCCGGTAAGCTCCTACAATGAGCAGTTCTTC.

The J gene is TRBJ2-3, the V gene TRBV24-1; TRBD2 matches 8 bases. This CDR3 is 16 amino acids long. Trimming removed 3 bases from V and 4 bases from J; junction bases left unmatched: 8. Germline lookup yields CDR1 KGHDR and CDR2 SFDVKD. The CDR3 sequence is CATSDTTGLGADTQYF. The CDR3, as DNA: TGTGCCACCAGTGATACAACGGGACTAGGGGCAGATACGCAGTATTTT.

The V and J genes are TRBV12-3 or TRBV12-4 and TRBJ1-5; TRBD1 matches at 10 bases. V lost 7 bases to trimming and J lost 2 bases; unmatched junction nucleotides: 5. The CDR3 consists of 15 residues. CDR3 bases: TGTGCCAGCACCGTGACAGGGGGCGGCAATCAGCCCCAGCATTTT. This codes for CASTVTGGGNQPQHF.

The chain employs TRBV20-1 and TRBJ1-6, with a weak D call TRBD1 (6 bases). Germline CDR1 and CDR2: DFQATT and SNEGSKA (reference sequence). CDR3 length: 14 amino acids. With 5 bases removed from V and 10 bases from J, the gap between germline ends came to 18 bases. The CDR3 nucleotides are TGCAGTGCTCCCCTGGGGGGGGCTGAATCACCCCTCCACTTT. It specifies CSAPLGGAESPLHF.

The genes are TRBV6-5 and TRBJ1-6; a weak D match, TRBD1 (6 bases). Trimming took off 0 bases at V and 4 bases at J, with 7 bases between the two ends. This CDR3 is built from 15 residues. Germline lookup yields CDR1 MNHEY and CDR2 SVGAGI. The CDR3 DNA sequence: TGTGCCAGCAGTTACTCGGGACAATATAATTCACCCCTCCACTTT. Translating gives CASSYSGQYNSPLHF.